One and the same sample provided the 4 T cell receptor beta chains below, sequenced in a study of CD8 T cells in Susac syndrome. Random hexamers served to reverse transcribe about 0.45 to 1 ug RNA. TCRdb reanalysed the immunoSEQ multiplex PCR reads using MiXCR and keeps one entry per CDR3 protein. The table has about 180,000 distinct CDR3 sequences, 85% to 95% seen once; the top ten hold 0.15% to 0.2%. Sequenced sample: CD8+ T cells from PBMCs. The receptors were gathered from a human donor with multiple sclerosis.

This chain connects TRBV27 to TRBJ2-7; D is unclear. V shed 5 bases and J shed 0 bases, with 11 bases lying between them. The CDR3 is 14 residues long. Germline CDR1 reads MNHEY; CDR2 reads SMNVEV (reference sequence). CDR3 residues: CASSPVLSSYEQYF. The CDR3 DNA reads as TGTGCCAGCAGTCCCGTTTTATCCTCCTACGAGCAGTACTTC.

This clonotype was counted once. V usage is TRBV29-1 and J usage is TRBJ2-4; D possibly uses TRBD1 or TRBD2 (5 bases each). The CDR3 runs to 14 residues. With 7 bases removed from V and 13 bases from J, the gap between germline ends came to 26 bases. Germline V lookup: CDR1 SQVTM, CDR2 ANQGSEA. This CDR3 is CSAAGAAKGFSQYF. CDR3 in DNA: TGCAGCGCCGCCGGGGCTGCTAAAGGGTTCTCGCAGTACTTC.

V usage is TRBV28 and J usage is TRBJ1-1; 7 positions agree with TRBD1. The germline CDR1 and CDR2 sequences are MDHEN and SYDVKM. V shed 8 bases and J 1 base; nucleotides not matched to a gene: 13. The CDR3 runs to 16 residues. CDR3 sequence: CASRPGQGEWNTEAFF. CDR3 DNA sequence: TGTGCCAGCCGCCCGGGGCAGGGGGAATGGAACACTGAAGCTTTCTTT.

CDR3 DNA sequence: TGTGCCAGCAGTCCGCTAGCGGGCGCGTACGAGCAGTACTTC. Translation: CASSPLAGAYEQYF. The chain employs TRBV12-3 or TRBV12-4 and TRBJ2-7, with 8 bases aligning to TRBD2. The junction had 7 bases not matched to a gene; V was cut back by 5 bases and J by 4 bases. CDR3 length: 14 residues.